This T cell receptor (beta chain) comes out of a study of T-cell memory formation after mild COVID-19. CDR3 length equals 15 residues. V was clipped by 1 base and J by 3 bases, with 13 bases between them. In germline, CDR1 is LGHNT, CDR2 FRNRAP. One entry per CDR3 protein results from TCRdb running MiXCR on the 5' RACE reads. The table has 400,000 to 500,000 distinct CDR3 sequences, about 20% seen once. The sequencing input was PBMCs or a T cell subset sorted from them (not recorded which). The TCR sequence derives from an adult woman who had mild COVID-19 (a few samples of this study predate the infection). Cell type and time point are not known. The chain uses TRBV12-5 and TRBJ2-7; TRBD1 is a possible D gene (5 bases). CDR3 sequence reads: CASGLGGFRVYEQYF. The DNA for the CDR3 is TGTGCTAGTGGTTTGGGTGGTTTCAGGGTCTACGAGCAGTACTTC. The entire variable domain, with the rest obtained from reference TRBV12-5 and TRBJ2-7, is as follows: DARVTQTPRHKVTEMGQEVTMRCQPILGHNTVFWYRQTMMQGLELLAYFRNRAPLDDSGMPKDRFSAEMPDATLATLKIQPSEPRDSAVYFCASGLGGFRVYEQYFGPGTRLTVT.